The present T cell receptor (beta chain) was sequenced within a study of T cells in Graves' hyperthyroidism and ophthalmopathy. The germline V gene has CDR1 SGHRS and CDR2 YFSETQ. Deletions cut 2 bases from V and 4 bases from J, with 12 bases between. This CDR3 spans 14 amino acids. This clonotype has a count of ten or more. TCR beta CDR3 regions were amplified from RNA transcripts. The HTBI primer set served for first-round RT-PCR of the TCR CDR3. A single record per CDR3 protein comes from TCRdb applying MiXCR to the multiplex PCR reads. The table has under 350,000 distinct CDR3 sequences, around 23% seen once.

The clonotype originates from a woman aged 45-60 years with Graves' hyperthyroidism. The material sequenced was blood. The chain combines TRBV5-1 with TRBJ1-1; TRBD1 is a possible D gene (6 bases). The CDR3 DNA reads as TGCGCCAGCAGCTTAACACAGGGTGGCACTGAAGCTTTCTTT. This codes for CASSLTQGGTEAFF.